This T cell receptor beta chain came from a study of blood T cell repertoires in COVID-19 (dated by TCRdb to 2018 to 2021). Study-wide context: Samples from collaborators originated in the United States, Italy and Spain and spanned both the acute and convalescent phases of COVID-19. The prospective study material was composed of cDNA or gDNA derived from T cells, B-cell-depleted T cells, or PBMCs. The dataset comprised deeply sampled blood TCRbeta repertoires from subjects exposed to, actively infected with, or recovered from COVID-19. The repertoires were released in a freely available public database meant as a resource for research on the immune response to SARS-CoV-2. The samples were drawn from two sources: the first 160 participants of the ongoing ImmuneRACE study, and 1,200 or so subjects contributed by 6 global collaborators. Sample metadata almost always included a de-identified subject ID, COVID-19 status, age in years and sex. HLA class I and class II types, where available, came from metadata supplied by the sample provider rather than from assay-based typing. The investigation overall reported the following: The quantity of clinical and demographic metadata differed by source and by participant and was supplied without curation.

In Seattle, one collaborating source enrolled patients while the infection was active and tracked those patients longitudinally over the course of disease. Collaborating institutions collected whole blood in K2EDTA tubes following their own protocols. For TCRbeta analysis, collaborator samples were shipped as frozen whole blood, as isolated PBMCs, or as DNA extracted from either sample type. Comments on this clone: The target of this receptor is not known. Possible read error: a much larger clone is one base away.

The immunoSEQ Assay, a bias-controlled multiplex PCR, was used to amplify TCRbeta CDR3 regions from genomic DNA. The published analysis was carried out like this. The number of nucleated cells in each sample was estimated from the amplification of reference gene primers within the assay. To quantify the absolute abundance of each unique TCRbeta CDR3 rearrangement, sequence reads were collapsed and filtered. Productive Simpson clonality was computed per sample as the square root of Simpson's diversity index over productive rearrangements. Sourced from immuneACCESS, this table was stored by TCRdb with only in-frame sequences that have V and J called. A share of the clones is absent; for the studies checked, an unresolved V gene accounts for under half, and the remainder has no known explanation. Clonal size and the V and J genes are those of that table, whereas D and trimming came from the DNA. The sample table lists tens of thousands of clones, around 77% of them with a count of one. Under 2.5% of the sample comes from the top ten.

Taken from the germline V gene (reference sequence), the CDR1 and CDR2 loops are LGHDT and YNNKEL. From the cysteine through the phenylalanine, the CDR3 covers 14 amino acids. The read is trimmed to its CDR3 DNA, 42 bases read in frame from base 1. Trimming takes 0 bases from V and 1 base from J, and the germline ends sit 7 bases apart. The receptor was isolated from a man aged 65 to 85 with COVID-19, enrolled during active disease. This sequence uses TRBV3-1 (or the pseudogene TRBV3-2) and TRBJ2-7; perhaps TRBD1 is the D gene, with 6 bases matching. Specimen: peripheral blood. In nucleotides, the sequence is TGTGCCAGCAGCCAAGACAGGGGTTCCTACGAGCAGTACTTC. The resulting protein is CASSQDRGSYEQYF.